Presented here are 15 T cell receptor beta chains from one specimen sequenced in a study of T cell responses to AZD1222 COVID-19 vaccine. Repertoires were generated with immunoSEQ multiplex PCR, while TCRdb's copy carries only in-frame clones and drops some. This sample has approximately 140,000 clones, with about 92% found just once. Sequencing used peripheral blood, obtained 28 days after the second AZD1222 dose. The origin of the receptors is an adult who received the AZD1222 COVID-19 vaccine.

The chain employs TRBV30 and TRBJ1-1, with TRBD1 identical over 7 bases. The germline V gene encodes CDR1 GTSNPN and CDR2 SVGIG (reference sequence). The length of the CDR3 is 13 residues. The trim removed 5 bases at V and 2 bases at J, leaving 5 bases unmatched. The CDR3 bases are TGTGCCTGGGGCCTAGGGGGCAACACTGAAGCTTTCTTT. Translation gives CAWGLGGNTEAFF.

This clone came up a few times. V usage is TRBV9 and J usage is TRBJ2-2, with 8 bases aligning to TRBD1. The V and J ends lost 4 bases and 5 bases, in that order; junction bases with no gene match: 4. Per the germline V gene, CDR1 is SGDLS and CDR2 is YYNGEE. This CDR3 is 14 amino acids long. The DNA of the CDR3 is TGTGCCAGCAGCCCGAGGACAGGGACCGGGGAGCTGTTTTTT. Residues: CASSPRTGTGELFF.

DNA of the CDR3: TGCGCCAGCTCAGGGTTTCCCGGGGAGCTGTTTTTT. Translation: CASSGFPGELFF. The genes are TRBV5-1 and TRBJ2-2; possible D gene TRBD1, 5 bases. The germline V gene has CDR1 SGHRS and CDR2 YFSETQ. The ends were cut back, 7 bases at V and 6 bases at J, with 10 bases in the middle. This CDR3 spans 12 amino acids.

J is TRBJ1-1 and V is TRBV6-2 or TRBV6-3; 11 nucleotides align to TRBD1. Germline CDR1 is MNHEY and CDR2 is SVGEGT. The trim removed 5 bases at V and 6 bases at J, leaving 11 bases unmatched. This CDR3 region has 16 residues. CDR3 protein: CASSPDRGLLNPEAFF. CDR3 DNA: TGTGCCAGCAGTCCGGACAGGGGGCTACTCAACCCTGAAGCTTTCTTT.

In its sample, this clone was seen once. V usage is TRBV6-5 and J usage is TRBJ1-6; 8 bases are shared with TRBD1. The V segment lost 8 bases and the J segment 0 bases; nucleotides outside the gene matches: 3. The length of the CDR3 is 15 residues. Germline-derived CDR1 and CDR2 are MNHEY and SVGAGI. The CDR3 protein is CASGQGSSYNSPLHF. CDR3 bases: TGTGCCAGCGGACAGGGAAGCTCCTATAATTCACCCCTCCACTTT.

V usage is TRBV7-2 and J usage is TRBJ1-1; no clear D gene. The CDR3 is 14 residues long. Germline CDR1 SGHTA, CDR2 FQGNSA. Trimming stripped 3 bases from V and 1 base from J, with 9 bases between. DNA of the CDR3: TGTGCCAGCAGCTTTGGGAGTGCGAACACTGAAGCTTTCTTT. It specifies CASSFGSANTEAFF.

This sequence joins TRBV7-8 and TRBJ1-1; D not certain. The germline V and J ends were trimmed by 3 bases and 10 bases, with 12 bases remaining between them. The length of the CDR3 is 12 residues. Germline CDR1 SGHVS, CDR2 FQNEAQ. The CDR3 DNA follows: TGTGCCAGCAGCTTCCCCCCCGGGCCAGCTTTCTTT. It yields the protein CASSFPPGPAFF. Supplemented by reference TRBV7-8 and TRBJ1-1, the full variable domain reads GAGVSQSPRYKVAKRGQDVALRCDPISGHVSLFWYQQALGQGPEFLTYFQNEAQLDKSGLPSDRFFAERPEGSVSTLKIQRTQQEDSAVYLCASSFPPGPAFFGQGTRLTVV.

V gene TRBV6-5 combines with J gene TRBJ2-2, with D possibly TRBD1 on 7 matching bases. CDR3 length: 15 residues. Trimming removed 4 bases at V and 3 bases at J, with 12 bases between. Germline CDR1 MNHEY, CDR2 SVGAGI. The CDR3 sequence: CASSWQGGDTGELFF. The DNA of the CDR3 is TGTGCCAGCAGTTGGCAGGGGGGAGACACCGGGGAGCTGTTTTTT.

The CDR3 sequence: CASSSGQTAQGYTF. The CDR3 nucleotides are TGTGCCAGCAGCTCGGGACAGACAGCACAGGGCTACACCTTC. The V and J genes are TRBV7-9 and TRBJ1-2, with 7 positions matching TRBD1. The ends lost 4 bases at V and 8 bases at J; junction bases unmatched: 10. Germline loops: CDR1 SEHNR, CDR2 FQNEAQ (reference sequence). The CDR3 has 14 amino acids.

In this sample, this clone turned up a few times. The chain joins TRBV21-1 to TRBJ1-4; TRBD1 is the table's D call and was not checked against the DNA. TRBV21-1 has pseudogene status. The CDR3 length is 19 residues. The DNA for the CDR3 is TGTGCCAGCAGCAAACAGAAACAGGGGTCTTTTACAACTAATGAAAAACTGTTTTTT. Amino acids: CASSKQKQGSFTTNEKLFF.

DNA for the CDR3: TGTGCCAGCAGTTTATCTCCCCTCTACGAGCAGTACTTC. Amino acid sequence: CASSLSPLYEQYF. V gene TRBV27 combines with J gene TRBJ2-7; no clear D gene. Germline CDR1 and CDR2: MNHEY and SMNVEV (reference sequence). This CDR3 comprises 13 residues. V was cut by 0 bases and J by 3 bases, with 6 bases left in between.

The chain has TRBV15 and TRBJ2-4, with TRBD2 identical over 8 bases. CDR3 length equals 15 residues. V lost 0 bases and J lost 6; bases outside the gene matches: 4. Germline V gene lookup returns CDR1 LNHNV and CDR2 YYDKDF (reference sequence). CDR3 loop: CATSRDMAGGNIQYF. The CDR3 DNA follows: TGTGCCACCAGCAGAGATATGGCGGGAGGAAACATTCAGTACTTC.

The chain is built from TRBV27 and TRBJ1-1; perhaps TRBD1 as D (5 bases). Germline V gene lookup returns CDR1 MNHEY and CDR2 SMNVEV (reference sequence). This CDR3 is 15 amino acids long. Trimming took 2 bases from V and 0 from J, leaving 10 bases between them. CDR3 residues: CASSLQGRVNTEAFF. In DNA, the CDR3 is TGTGCCAGCAGTTTACAGGGAAGGGTGAACACTGAAGCTTTCTTT.

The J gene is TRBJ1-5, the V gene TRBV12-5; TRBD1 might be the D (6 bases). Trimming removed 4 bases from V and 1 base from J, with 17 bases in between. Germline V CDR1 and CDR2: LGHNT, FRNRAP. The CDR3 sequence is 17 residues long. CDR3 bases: TGTGCTAGTGGTTCCGCCCGAGGGGGGGGGAGCAATCAGCCCCAGCATTTT. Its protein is CASGSARGGGSNQPQHF. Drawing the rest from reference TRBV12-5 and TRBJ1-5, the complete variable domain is DARVTQTPRHKVTEMGQEVTMRCQPILGHNTVFWYRQTMMQGLELLAYFRNRAPLDDSGMPKDRFSAEMPDATLATLKIQPSEPRDSAVYFCASGSARGGGSNQPQHFGDGTRLSIL.

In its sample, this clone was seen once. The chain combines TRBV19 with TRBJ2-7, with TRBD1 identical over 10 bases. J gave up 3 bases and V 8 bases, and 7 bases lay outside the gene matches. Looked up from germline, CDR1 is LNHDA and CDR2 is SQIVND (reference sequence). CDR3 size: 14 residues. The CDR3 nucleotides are TGTGCCAGTTCAGTCGGGGACAGGGGCTACGAGCAGTACTTC. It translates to CASSVGDRGYEQYF. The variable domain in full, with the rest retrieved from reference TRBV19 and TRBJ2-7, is DGGITQSPKYLFRKEGQNVTLSCEQNLNHDAMYWYRQDPGQGLRLIYYSQIVNDFQKGDIAEGYSVSREKKESFPLTVTSAQKNPTAFYLCASSVGDRGYEQYFGPGTRLTVT.